The rows below give T cell receptor beta chains drawn from one sample of a study of regulatory T cells in long-lasting Graves disease. TCRdb called the multiplex PCR reads again in MiXCR, with one record for every CDR3 protein. There are a few hundred thousand distinct CDR3 sequences in the sample; 20% to 25% occur only once, and 25% to 30% lies in the top ten. The specimen was peripheral blood mononuclear cells (PBMCs), collected when the disease was refractory, from a patient treated with antithyroid drugs. The receptor source for this set is a woman aged 40 to 50 with Graves disease. Both conserved end residues are part of each CDR3. The D gene is left open where the match is weak. Some rows have no size entry. The others give once, few or many, or a class for an expanded clone.

clone size,D gene,V gene,J gene,CDR3 protein,CDR3 DNA
NA,TRBD2,TRBV5-1,TRBJ2-3,CASSLGGLAASTDTQYF,TGCGCCAGCAGCTTGGGGGGACTAGCGGCTAGCACAGATACGCAGTATTTT
many,NA,TRBV29-1,TRBJ2-7,CSVEGGQPKYEQYF,TGCAGCGTTGAAGGTGGACAGCCAAAATACGAGCAGTACTTC
once,TRBD2,TRBV15,TRBJ2-1,CATSRVRGSSSYNEQFF,TGTGCCACCAGCAGAGTACGCGGGAGTAGCTCCTACAATGAGCAGTTCTTC
NA,TRBD1,TRBV7-2,TRBJ2-7,CASSPGDRRYDEQYF,TGTGCCAGCAGCCCCGGGGACAGACGATACGACGAGCAGTACTTC
few,NA,TRBV27,TRBJ1-2,CASSLYEGTGGYTF,TGTGCCAGCAGTTTATACGAGGGGACGGGTGGCTACACCTTC
NA,TRBD1,TRBV20-1,TRBJ2-7,CSGIRDSTYEQYF,TGCAGTGGTATACGGGACAGCACCTACGAGCAGTACTTC
many,NA,TRBV28,TRBJ1-1,CASSFRDRQAFF,TGTGCCAGCAGTTTTCGGGACCGCCAAGCTTTCTTT
NA,NA,TRBV7-3,TRBJ2-1,CASSPRNVHEQFF,TGTGCCAGCAGCCCAAGGAATGTACATGAGCAGTTCTTC
few,TRBD1,TRBV28,TRBJ2-3,CASSLPGGGTDTQYF,TGTGCCAGCAGTTTACCAGGGGGAGGCACAGATACGCAGTATTTT
many,TRBD1,TRBV25-1,TRBJ1-1,CASSEFVGQGNEAFF,TGTGCCAGCAGTGAATTTGTAGGACAGGGAAATGAAGCTTTCTTT
many,TRBD1,TRBV27,TRBJ1-2,CASSQGRRTGGYGYTF,TGTGCCAGCAGCCAGGGTCGACGGACAGGCGGGTATGGCTACACCTTC
many,TRBD1,TRBV7-3,TRBJ1-2,CASSSYPGQGVDGYTF,TGTGCCAGCAGCTCCTATCCGGGACAGGGTGTGGATGGCTACACCTTC
few,NA,TRBV4-1,TRBJ2-7,CASSLPNYEQYF,TGCGCCAGCAGCCTCCCCAACTACGAGCAGTACTTC
NA,TRBD1,TRBV5-1,TRBJ2-1,CASSYTGQTYNEQFF,TGCGCCAGCAGCTACACGGGACAGACTTACAATGAGCAGTTCTTC
NA,NA,TRBV29-1,TRBJ2-3,CSADRWLAQDTQYF,TGCAGCGCCGACCGTTGGCTAGCGCAAGATACGCAGTATTTT
few,NA,TRBV3-1,TRBJ1-6,CASSHRNSPLHF,TGTGCCAGCAGCCATCGGAATTCACCCCTCCACTTT
many,NA,TRBV7-9,TRBJ2-5,CASSPGPGQETQYF,TGTGCCAGCAGCCCCGGACCCGGACAAGAGACCCAGTACTTC
few,TRBD1,TRBV19,TRBJ2-7,CASSPGTGGREQYF,TGTGCCAGTAGTCCCGGGACAGGGGGACGCGAGCAGTACTTC
few,TRBD2,TRBV11-2,TRBJ2-7,CASSLVSGLSYEQYF,TGTGCCAGCAGCTTAGTTAGCGGGCTCTCCTACGAGCAGTACTTC
many,NA,TRBV28,TRBJ1-1,CATGKGRMAFF,TGTGCCACCGGGAAGGGGAGGATGGCTTTCTTT
many,NA,TRBV20-1,TRBJ1-1,CSAFLRVGRENTEAFF,TGCAGTGCTTTCCTGCGCGTAGGCAGAGAGAACACTGAAGCTTTCTTT
many,NA,TRBV12-3/TRBV12-4,TRBJ1-1,CASSFLPGGGELVTEAFF,TGTGCCAGCAGTTTCCTCCCCGGGGGAGGGGAGTTGGTCACTGAAGCTTTCTTT
few,NA,TRBV10-1,TRBJ2-3,CASSVAETSTDTQYF,TGCGCCAGCAGTGTTGCGGAGACTAGCACAGATACGCAGTATTTT
many,TRBD1,TRBV2,TRBJ2-5,CASTAGGETQYF,TGTGCCAGCACAGCAGGGGGAGAGACCCAGTACTTC
many,NA,TRBV12-3/TRBV12-4,TRBJ2-7,CASSPTRGGRTVEQYF,TGTGCCAGCAGTCCAACACGTGGGGGGCGGACAGTCGAGCAGTACTTC
NA,TRBD1,TRBV7-9,TRBJ2-5,CASSWDRAQETQYF,TGTGCCAGCAGCTGGGACAGGGCCCAGGAGACCCAGTACTTC
few,NA,TRBV7-9,TRBJ2-3,CASSLNGIFTDTQYF,TGTGCCAGCAGCTTAAACGGGATTTTTACGGATACGCAGTATTTT
NA,TRBD2,TRBV9,TRBJ2-7,CASSEGLADEQYF,TGTGCCAGCAGCGAGGGACTAGCGGACGAGCAGTACTTC
NA,TRBD1,TRBV6-2/TRBV6-3,TRBJ2-3,CASSETTGGMPDTQYF,TGTGCCAGCAGTGAGACGACAGGGGGCATGCCAGATACGCAGTATTTT
few,NA,TRBV29-1,TRBJ1-1,CSVDGTFTEAFF,TGCAGCGTTGATGGGACCTTCACTGAAGCTTTCTTT
many,TRBD1,TRBV28,TRBJ2-7,CASSFTGAIYEQYF,TGTGCCAGCAGTTTCACAGGGGCTATCTACGAGCAGTACTTC
many,TRBD1,TRBV6-1,TRBJ1-5,CASAGQGVRNQPQHF,TGTGCCAGCGCGGGACAGGGCGTTAGGAATCAGCCCCAGCATTTT
few,NA,TRBV2,TRBJ1-1,CASTLAGERGTEAFF,TGTGCCAGCACCCTAGCAGGGGAAAGGGGCACTGAAGCTTTCTTT